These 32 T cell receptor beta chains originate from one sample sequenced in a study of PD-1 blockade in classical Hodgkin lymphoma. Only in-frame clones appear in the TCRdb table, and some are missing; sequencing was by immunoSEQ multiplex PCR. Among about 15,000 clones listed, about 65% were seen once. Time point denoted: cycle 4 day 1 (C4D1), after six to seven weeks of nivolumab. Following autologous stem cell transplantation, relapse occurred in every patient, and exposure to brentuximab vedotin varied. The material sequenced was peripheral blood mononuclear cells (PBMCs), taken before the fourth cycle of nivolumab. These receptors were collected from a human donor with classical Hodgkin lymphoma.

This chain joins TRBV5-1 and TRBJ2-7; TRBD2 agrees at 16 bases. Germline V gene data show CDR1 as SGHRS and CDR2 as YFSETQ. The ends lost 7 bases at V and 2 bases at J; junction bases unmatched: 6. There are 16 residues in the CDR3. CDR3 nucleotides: TGCGCCAGCGTCCCCGGGACTAGCGGGAGGGCCTACGAGCAGTACTTC. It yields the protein CASVPGTSGRAYEQYF. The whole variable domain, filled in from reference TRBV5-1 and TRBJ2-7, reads KAGVTQTPRYLIKTRGQQVTLSCSPISGHRSVSWYQQTPGQGLQFLFEYFSETQRNKGNFPGRFSGRQFSNSRSEMNVSTLELGDSALYLCASVPGTSGRAYEQYFGPGTRLTVT.

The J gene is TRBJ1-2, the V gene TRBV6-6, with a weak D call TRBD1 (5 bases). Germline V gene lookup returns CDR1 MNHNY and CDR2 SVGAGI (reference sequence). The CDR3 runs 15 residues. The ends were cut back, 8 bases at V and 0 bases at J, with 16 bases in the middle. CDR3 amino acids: CASRWDGTSNYGYTF. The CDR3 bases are TGTGCCAGCCGATGGGACGGCACCTCTAACTATGGCTACACCTTC.

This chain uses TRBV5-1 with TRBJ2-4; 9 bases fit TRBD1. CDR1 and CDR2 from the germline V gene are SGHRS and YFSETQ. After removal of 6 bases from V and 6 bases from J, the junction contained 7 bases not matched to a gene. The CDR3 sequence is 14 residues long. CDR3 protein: CASTPGQGGNIQYF. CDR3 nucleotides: TGCGCCAGCACCCCGGGACAGGGTGGAAACATTCAGTACTTC.

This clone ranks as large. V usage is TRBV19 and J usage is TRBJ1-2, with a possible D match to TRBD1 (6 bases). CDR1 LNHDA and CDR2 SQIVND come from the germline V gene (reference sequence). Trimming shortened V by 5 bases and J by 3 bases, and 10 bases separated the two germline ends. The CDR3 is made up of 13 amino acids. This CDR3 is CASSPGQHYGYTF. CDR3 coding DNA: TGTGCCAGTAGTCCCGGACAGCACTATGGCTACACCTTC.

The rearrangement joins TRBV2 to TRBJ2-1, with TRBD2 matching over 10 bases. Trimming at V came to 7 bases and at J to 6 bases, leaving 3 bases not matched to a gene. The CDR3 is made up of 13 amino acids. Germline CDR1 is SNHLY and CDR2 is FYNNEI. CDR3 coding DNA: TGTGCCAGCAAGCGGGAGGGCATCAATGAGCAGTTCTTC. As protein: CASKREGINEQFF. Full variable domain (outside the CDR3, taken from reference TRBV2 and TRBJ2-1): EPEVTQTPSHQVTQMGQEVILRCVPISNHLYFYWYRQILGQKVEFLVSFYNNEISEKSEIFDDQFSVERPDGSNFTLKIRSTKLEDSAMYFCASKREGINEQFFGPGTRLTVL.

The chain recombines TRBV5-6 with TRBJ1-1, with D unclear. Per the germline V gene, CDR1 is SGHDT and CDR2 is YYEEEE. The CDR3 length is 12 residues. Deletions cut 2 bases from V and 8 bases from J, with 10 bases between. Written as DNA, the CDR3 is TGTGCCAGCAGCTTAGTGTGGTCCGAAGCTTTCTTT. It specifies CASSLVWSEAFF. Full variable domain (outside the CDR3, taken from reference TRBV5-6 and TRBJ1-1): DAGVTQSPTHLIKTRGQQVTLRCSPKSGHDTVSWYQQALGQGPQFIFQYYEEEERQRGNFPDRFSGHQFPNYSSELNVNALLLGDSALYLCASSLVWSEAFFGQGTRLTVV.

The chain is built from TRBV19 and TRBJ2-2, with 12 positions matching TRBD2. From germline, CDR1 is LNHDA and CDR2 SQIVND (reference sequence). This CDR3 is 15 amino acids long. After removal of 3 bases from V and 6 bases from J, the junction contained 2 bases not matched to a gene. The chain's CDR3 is CASSMLAGGPGELFF. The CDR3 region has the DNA TGTGCCAGTAGTATGCTAGCGGGAGGGCCCGGGGAGCTGTTTTTT.

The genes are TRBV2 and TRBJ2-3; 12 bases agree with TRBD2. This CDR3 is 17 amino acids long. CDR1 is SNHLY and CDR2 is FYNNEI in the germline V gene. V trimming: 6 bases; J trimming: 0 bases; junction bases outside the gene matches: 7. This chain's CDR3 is CASSARTSGMSTDTQYF. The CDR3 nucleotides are TGTGCCAGCAGCGCTCGGACTAGCGGGATGAGCACAGATACGCAGTATTTT.

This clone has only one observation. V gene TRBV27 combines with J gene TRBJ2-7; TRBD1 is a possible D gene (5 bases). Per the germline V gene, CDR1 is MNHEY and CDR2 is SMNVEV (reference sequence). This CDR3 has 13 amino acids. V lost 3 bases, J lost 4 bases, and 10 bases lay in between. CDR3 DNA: TGTGCCAGCAGTTTGGGGCTGGGATACGAGCAGTACTTC. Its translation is CASSLGLGYEQYF.

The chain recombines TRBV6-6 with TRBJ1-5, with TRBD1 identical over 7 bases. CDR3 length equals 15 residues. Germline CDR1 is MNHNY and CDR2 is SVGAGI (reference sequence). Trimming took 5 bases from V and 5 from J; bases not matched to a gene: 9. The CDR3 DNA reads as TGTGCCAGCAGTCCCCGACAGGGCCCTTATCAGCCCCAGCATTTT. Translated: CASSPRQGPYQPQHF.

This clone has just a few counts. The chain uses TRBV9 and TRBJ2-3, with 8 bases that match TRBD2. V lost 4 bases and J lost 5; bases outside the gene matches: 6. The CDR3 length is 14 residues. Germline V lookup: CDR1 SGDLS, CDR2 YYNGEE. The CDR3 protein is CASSPGLGIDTQYF. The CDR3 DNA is TGTGCCAGCAGCCCGGGACTAGGGATAGATACGCAGTATTTT.

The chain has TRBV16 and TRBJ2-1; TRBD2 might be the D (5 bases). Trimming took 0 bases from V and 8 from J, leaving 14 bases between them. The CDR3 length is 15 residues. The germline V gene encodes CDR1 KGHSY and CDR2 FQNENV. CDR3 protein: CASSQSGGSFDEQFF. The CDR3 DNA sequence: TGTGCCAGCAGCCAATCTGGTGGGAGTTTCGATGAGCAGTTCTTC.

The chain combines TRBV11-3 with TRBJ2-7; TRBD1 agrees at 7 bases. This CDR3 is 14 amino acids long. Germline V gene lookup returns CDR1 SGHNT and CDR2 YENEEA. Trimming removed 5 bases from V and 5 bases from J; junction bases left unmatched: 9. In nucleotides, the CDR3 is TGTGCCAGCAGCCCGGCGCAGGGGGACCACGAGCAGTACTTC. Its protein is CASSPAQGDHEQYF.

CDR3 DNA: TGTGCCAGCAGTTTATCCCCCCGGGATAGCTTCTACAATGAGCAGTTCTTC. Protein: CASSLSPRDSFYNEQFF. The chain couples TRBV28 to TRBJ2-1, with TRBD2 as a possible D gene (5 bases). V gave up 1 base and J gave up 3 bases, with 16 bases separating them. The CDR3 spans 17 residues. Germline V gives CDR1 MDHEN, CDR2 SYDVKM.

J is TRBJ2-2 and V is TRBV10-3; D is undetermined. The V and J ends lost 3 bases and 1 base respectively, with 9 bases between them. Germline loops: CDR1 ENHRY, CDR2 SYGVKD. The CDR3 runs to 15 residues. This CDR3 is CAISDSLENTGELFF. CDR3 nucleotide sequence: TGTGCCATCAGTGATTCACTGGAGAACACCGGGGAGCTGTTTTTT.

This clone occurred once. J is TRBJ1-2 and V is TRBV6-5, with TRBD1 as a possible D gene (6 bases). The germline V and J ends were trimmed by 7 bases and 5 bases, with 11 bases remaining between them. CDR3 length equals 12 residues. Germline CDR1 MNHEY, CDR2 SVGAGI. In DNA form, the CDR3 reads TGTGCCAGCACCAGGGGCGTTTATGGCTACACCTTC. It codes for CASTRGVYGYTF.

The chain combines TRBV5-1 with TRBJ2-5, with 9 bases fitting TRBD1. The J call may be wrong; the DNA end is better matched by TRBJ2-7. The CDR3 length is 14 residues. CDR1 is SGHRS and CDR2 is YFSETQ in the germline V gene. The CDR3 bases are TGCGCCAGCAGCTGGCGGACAGGGGCCGACGAGCAGTACTTC. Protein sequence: CASSWRTGADEQYF.

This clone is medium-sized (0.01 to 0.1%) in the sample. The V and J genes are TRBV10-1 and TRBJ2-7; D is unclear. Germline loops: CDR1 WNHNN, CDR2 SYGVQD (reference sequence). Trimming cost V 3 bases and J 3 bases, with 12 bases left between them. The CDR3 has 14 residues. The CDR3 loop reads CASSDSGPGYEQYF. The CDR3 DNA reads TGCGCCAGCAGTGACTCTGGCCCGGGCTACGAGCAGTACTTC.

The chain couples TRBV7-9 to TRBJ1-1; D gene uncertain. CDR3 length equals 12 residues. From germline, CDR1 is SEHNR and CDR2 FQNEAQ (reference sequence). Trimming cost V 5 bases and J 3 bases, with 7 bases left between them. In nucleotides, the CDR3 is TGTGCCAGCAGCCAGGTGGACACTGAAGCTTTCTTT. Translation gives CASSQVDTEAFF.

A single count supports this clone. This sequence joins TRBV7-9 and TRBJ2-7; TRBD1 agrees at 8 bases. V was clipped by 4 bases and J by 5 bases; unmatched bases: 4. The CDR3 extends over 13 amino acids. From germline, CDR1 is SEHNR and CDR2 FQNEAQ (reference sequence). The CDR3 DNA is TGTGCCAGCAGCTCGGACAGGGTCCACGAGCAGTACTTC. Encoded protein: CASSSDRVHEQYF. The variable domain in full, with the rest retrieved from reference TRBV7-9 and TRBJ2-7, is DTGVSQNPRHKITKRGQNVTFRCDPISEHNRLYWYRQTLGQGPEFLTYFQNEAQLEKSRLLSDRFSAERPKGSFSTLEIQRTEQGDSAMYLCASSSDRVHEQYFGPGTRLTVT.

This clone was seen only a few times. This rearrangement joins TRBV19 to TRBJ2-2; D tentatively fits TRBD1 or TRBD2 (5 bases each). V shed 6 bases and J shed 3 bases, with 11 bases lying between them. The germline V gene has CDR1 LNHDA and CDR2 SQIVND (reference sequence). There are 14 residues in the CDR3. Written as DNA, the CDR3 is TGTGCCAGTAGCTGGGGGAGCGACACCGGGGAGCTGTTTTTT. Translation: CASSWGSDTGELFF.

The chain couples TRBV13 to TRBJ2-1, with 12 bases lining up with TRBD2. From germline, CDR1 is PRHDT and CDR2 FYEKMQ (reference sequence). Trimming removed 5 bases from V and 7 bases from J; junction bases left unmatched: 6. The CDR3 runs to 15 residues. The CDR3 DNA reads TGTGCCAGCAGCACGACTAGCGGGAGTACTAATGAGCAGTTCTTC. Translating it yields CASSTTSGSTNEQFF.

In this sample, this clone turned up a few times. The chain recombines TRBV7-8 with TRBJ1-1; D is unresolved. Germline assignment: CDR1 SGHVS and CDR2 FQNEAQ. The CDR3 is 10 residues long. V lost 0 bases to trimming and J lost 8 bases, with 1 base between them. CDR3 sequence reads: CASSLAEAFF. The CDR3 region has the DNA TGTGCCAGCAGCTTAGCCGAAGCTTTCTTT.

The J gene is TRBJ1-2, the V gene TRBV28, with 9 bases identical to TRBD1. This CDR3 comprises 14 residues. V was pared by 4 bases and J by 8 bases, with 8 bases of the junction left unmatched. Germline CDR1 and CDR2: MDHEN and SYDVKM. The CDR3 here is CASSSPGTGRGYTF. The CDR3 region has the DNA TGTGCCAGCAGTTCACCCGGGACAGGGCGGGGCTACACCTTC.

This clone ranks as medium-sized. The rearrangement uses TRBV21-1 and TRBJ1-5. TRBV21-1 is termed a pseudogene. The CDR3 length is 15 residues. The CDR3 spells CASSTGQGGRQPQHF. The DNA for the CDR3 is TGTGCCAGCAGCACCGGACAGGGCGGGAGGCAGCCCCAGCATTTT.

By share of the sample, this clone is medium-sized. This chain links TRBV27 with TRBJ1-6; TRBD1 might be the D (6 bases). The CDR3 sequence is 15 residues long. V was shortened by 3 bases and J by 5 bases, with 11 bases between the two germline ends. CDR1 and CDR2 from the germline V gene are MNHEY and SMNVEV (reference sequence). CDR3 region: CASSFNGGHNSPLHF. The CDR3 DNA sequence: TGTGCCAGCAGTTTTAACGGGGGCCATAATTCACCCCTCCACTTT.

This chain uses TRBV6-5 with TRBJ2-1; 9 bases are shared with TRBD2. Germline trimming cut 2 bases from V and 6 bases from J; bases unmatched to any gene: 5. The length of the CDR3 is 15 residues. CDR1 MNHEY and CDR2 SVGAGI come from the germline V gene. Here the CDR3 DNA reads TGTGCCAGCAGTTACCGTAGCGGGAGAAGCAATGAGCAGTTCTTC. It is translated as CASSYRSGRSNEQFF.

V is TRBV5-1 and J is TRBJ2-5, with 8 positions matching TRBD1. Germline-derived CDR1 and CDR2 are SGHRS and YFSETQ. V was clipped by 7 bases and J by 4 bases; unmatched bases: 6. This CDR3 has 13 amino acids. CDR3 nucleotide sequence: TGCGCCAGCGGGATAGACAGGGGAGAGACCCAGTACTTC. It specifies CASGIDRGETQYF. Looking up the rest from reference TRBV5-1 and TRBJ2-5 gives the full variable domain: KAGVTQTPRYLIKTRGQQVTLSCSPISGHRSVSWYQQTPGQGLQFLFEYFSETQRNKGNFPGRFSGRQFSNSRSEMNVSTLELGDSALYLCASGIDRGETQYFGPGTRLLVL.

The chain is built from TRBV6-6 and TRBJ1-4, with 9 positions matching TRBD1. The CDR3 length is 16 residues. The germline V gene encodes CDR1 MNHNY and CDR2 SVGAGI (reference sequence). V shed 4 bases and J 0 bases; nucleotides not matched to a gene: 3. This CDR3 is CASSLRTGATNEKLFF. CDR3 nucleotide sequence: TGTGCCAGCAGTTTACGGACAGGGGCAACTAATGAAAAACTGTTTTTT.

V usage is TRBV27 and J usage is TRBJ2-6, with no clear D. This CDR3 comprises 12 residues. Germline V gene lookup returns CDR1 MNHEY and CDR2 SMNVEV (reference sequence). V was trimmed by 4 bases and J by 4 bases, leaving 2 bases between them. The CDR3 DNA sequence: TGTGCCAGCAGTTCCGGGGCCAACGTCCTGACTTTC. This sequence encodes CASSSGANVLTF.

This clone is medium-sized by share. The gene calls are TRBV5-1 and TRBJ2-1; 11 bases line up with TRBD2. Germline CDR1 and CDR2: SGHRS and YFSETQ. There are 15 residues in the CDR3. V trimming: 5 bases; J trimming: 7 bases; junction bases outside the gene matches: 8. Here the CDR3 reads CASRAGTSGLNEQFF. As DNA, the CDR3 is TGCGCCAGCAGGGCCGGGACTAGCGGATTAAATGAGCAGTTCTTC.

The chain's CDR3 is CASSQSQGPSGNTIYF. DNA of the CDR3: TGCGCCAGCAGCCAGTCACAGGGGCCCTCTGGAAACACCATATATTTT. The chain has TRBV4-1 and TRBJ1-3; 7 bases line up with TRBD1. Looked up from germline, CDR1 is MGHRA and CDR2 is YSYEKL. Trimming removed 3 bases from V and 0 bases from J; junction bases left unmatched: 5. The CDR3 extends over 16 amino acids.